A single sample gave rise to the 13 T cell receptor beta chains below, sequenced in a study of molecular identifiers for immune sequencing clone quantification. From the PCR reads, TCRdb called clonotypes with MiXCR, one entry per CDR3 protein. The sample lists around 460,000 distinct CDR3 sequences; approximately 25% were seen once. Specimen: naive CD8+ T cells from blood, with Jurkat cell RNA spiked in. Subset described: FACS-sorted CD8+CD4-CCR7+CD45RA+ naive T cells. The receptors derive from a human donor in good health. Some libraries in this study had Jurkat cell RNA spiked in.

This clonotype was seen many times. The V call is TRBV5-6, the J call TRBJ1-1; D gene unclear. V was shortened by 2 bases and J by 7 bases, with 15 bases between the two germline ends. CDR1 is SGHDT and CDR2 is YYEEEE in the germline V gene. The length of the CDR3 is 14 residues. The CDR3 coding sequence is TGTGCCAGCAGCTTTCCAGGAGAATCGCTTGAAGCTTTCTTT. Its translation: CASSFPGESLEAFF.

The gene calls are TRBV27 and TRBJ2-3, with 15 bases fitting TRBD2. Trimming removed 5 bases from V and 3 bases from J; junction bases left unmatched: 12. The CDR3 length is 19 residues. CDR1 is MNHEY and CDR2 is SMNVEV in the germline V gene (reference sequence). The CDR3 region has the DNA TGTGCCAGCAGTCCGCTGGGACTAGCGGGGGGTTCTGAGACAGATACGCAGTATTTT. It yields the protein CASSPLGLAGGSETDTQYF.

There are a few counts of this clonotype. The rearrangement links TRBV20-1 to TRBJ2-7, with TRBD2 matching over 9 bases. The CDR3 consists of 13 residues. Trimming took 3 bases from V and 2 from J; bases not matched to a gene: 2. Germline-derived CDR1 and CDR2 are DFQATT and SNEGSKA (reference sequence). DNA for the CDR3: TGCAGTGCTAGGCCTAGCGGGGCCTACGAGCAGTACTTC. Protein sequence: CSARPSGAYEQYF.

This clonotype was picked up many times. The rearrangement uses TRBV6-2 or TRBV6-3 and TRBJ2-5; TRBD2 matches at 7 bases. The CDR3 loop spans 12 amino acids. V shed 2 bases, J shed 9 bases, and the junction held 3 bases outside the gene matches. From germline, CDR1 is MNHEY and CDR2 SVGEGT. The CDR3 region is CASSYGREAQYF. Here the CDR3 DNA reads TGTGCCAGCAGTTACGGCCGGGAGGCCCAGTACTTC.

This clonotype has more than one count but fewer than ten. The chain is built from TRBV6-1 and TRBJ2-7; 14 nucleotides agree with TRBD2. V dropped 6 bases and J dropped 2; count of bases not matched to a gene: 6. CDR3 length: 16 amino acids. From germline, CDR1 is MNHNS and CDR2 SASEGT. This CDR3 reads CASRNPTSGRAYEQYF. The CDR3 coding sequence is TGTGCCAGCAGAAACCCGACTAGCGGGAGGGCCTACGAGCAGTACTTC.

The chain uses TRBV29-1 and TRBJ1-2; D gene ambiguous. V lost 1 base, J lost 4 bases, and 10 bases lay in between. The CDR3 sequence is 13 residues long. Per the germline V gene, CDR1 is SQVTM and CDR2 is ANQGSEA. CDR3 residues: CSVEVWAGYGYTF. The CDR3 DNA reads TGCAGCGTTGAAGTCTGGGCCGGCTATGGCTACACCTTC.

The V and J genes are TRBV5-6 and TRBJ1-1; D gene unclear. This CDR3 contains 14 residues. Germline CDR1 SGHDT, CDR2 YYEEEE. With 3 bases removed from V and 0 bases from J, the gap between germline ends came to 9 bases. CDR3 in DNA: TGTGCCAGCAGCTCCGATTTCTTGAACACTGAAGCTTTCTTT. Protein: CASSSDFLNTEAFF.

This clonotype was detected ten times or more. V gene TRBV28 combines with J gene TRBJ2-3; TRBD1 agrees at 12 bases. Unmatched junction bases numbered 11, after V lost 5 bases and J lost 8 bases. Germline CDR1 and CDR2: MDHEN and SYDVKM. The CDR3 is 16 amino acids. The chain's CDR3 is CASSEGTGGAIVTQYF. The CDR3 DNA reads as TGTGCCAGCAGTGAAGGGACAGGGGGCGCGATCGTTACGCAGTATTTT.

For this clonotype: This may come from a read error, since a much larger clone is one base off. This chain uses TRBV7-2 with TRBJ2-1; D perhaps matches TRBD1 (6 bases). Trimming left V 4 bases short and J 6 bases short, with 19 bases between. Germline CDR1 reads SGHTA; CDR2 reads FQGNSA. The CDR3 has 16 residues. The CDR3 sequence is CASSSPGQTVGNEQFF. DNA for the CDR3: TGTGCCAGCAGCTCGCCGGGACAAACGGTCGGCAATGAGCAGTTCTTC.

This clonotype was detected only once. This could be a read error, since a much larger clone is one nucleotide away. The genes are TRBV7-6 and TRBJ1-4; 9 bases align to TRBD1. The CDR3 sequence is 14 residues long. The germline CDR1 and CDR2 sequences are SGHVS and FNYEAQ. The CDR3 coding sequence is TGTGCCAGCAGCCCGGGACAGGGTCGCGAAAAACTGGTTTTT. Amino acid sequence: CASSPGQGREKLVF.

This chain uses TRBV4-3 with TRBJ1-1; no firm D call. The CDR3 totals 19 residues. Trimming shortened V by 4 bases and J by 1 base, and 25 bases separated the two germline ends. Germline CDR1 reads LGHNA; CDR2 reads YSLEER. This CDR3 is CASSPKSLAPIVRNTEAFF. The CDR3 region has the DNA TGCGCCAGCAGCCCGAAGTCCCTCGCGCCCATAGTTCGGAACACTGAAGCTTTCTTT.

In this sample, this clonotype turned up many times. This CDR3 reads CASSLMGDQETQYF. The CDR3 DNA follows: TGTGCCAGCAGTTTAATGGGGGACCAAGAGACCCAGTACTTC. The chain is built from TRBV12-3 or TRBV12-4 and TRBJ2-5; D might be TRBD1 or TRBD2, each matching 5 bases. There are 14 residues in the CDR3. V dropped 2 bases and J dropped 0 bases, with 7 bases sitting between them.

V gene TRBV20-1 combines with J gene TRBJ2-2; TRBD2 matches at 13 bases. The V and J ends lost 0 bases and 6 bases, in that order; junction bases with no gene match: 10. The CDR3 runs to 18 residues. The germline V gene has CDR1 DFQATT and CDR2 SNEGSKA (reference sequence). The CDR3 bases are TGCAGTGCTAGAGATCAGGGACTAGCGGGATCCTACGCCGGGGAGCTGTTTTTT. Translation gives CSARDQGLAGSYAGELFF.